Listed below are T cell receptor beta chains from one sample, sequenced in a study of post-analysis software for immune sequencing data. TCRdb re-called the PCR reads with MiXCR, one entry per CDR3 protein. The sample carries 750,000 to 950,000 distinct CDR3 sequences, about 57% recorded once. Sample: blood. The receptors were gathered from a girl aged 5-17 years with multiple sclerosis. Each CDR3 is given with its conserved first and last residue. A D gene is named only where the DNA matches it firmly. For some rows the clone size is stated as once, few or many, or as a class when expanded; others skip it.

>TRBD1|-|TRBV4-1|TRBJ2-7
CASSQVSGGHEQYF
TGCGCCAGCAGCCAGGTCTCAGGGGGCCACGAGCAGTACTTC
>-|-|TRBV9|TRBJ1-1
CASPPSGPEAFF
TGTGCCAGCCCCCCGTCAGGGCCCGAAGCTTTCTTT
>TRBD2|few|TRBV10-3|TRBJ2-1
CAIRLAGYNEQFF
TGTGCCATCAGACTAGCGGGATACAATGAGCAGTTCTTC
>TRBD1|-|TRBV7-9|TRBJ2-7
CASSFGDRGFSYEQYF
TGTGCCAGCAGCTTCGGGGACAGGGGGTTCTCCTACGAGCAGTACTTC
>TRBD1|many|TRBV12-3/TRBV12-4|TRBJ1-2
CASSLLPRGQHGYTF
TGTGCCAGCAGTTTATTACCCAGGGGACAGCACGGCTACACCTTC
>-|few|TRBV6-5|TRBJ1-1
CASTDITVKKAFF
TGTGCCAGCACTGATATCACGGTGAAGAAAGCTTTCTTT
>TRBD2|-|TRBV7-2|TRBJ2-5
CASSLSLGLAGETQYF
TGTGCCAGCAGCTTAAGCTTGGGACTAGCGGGAGAGACCCAGTACTTC
>TRBD1|once|TRBV20-1|TRBJ2-2
CSARDDRGLDTGELFF
TGCAGTGCTAGAGACGACAGGGGGCTGGACACCGGGGAGCTGTTTTTT
>TRBD2|-|TRBV7-3|TRBJ2-1
CACSSGTSRGNEQFF
TGTGCCTGCAGCTCCGGGACTAGCAGGGGTAATGAGCAGTTCTTC
>TRBD2|-|TRBV2|TRBJ2-7
CASTRLAGEQYF
TGTGCCAGCACCCGACTAGCAGGCGAGCAGTACTTC
>TRBD1|-|TRBV29-1|TRBJ2-3
CSVEGRGRADTQYF
TGCAGCGTTGAGGGCAGGGGGCGTGCAGATACGCAGTATTTT
>-|-|TRBV5-5|TRBJ2-7
CASSTGISSYEQYF
TGTGCCAGCAGTACCGGGATAAGCTCCTACGAGCAGTACTTC
>TRBD1|-|TRBV6-6|TRBJ1-1
CASNPQGAGTEAFF
TGTGCCAGCAATCCACAGGGGGCTGGGACTGAAGCTTTCTTT
>-|-|TRBV6-6|TRBJ1-6
CASSYGRGEAYNSPLHF
TGTGCCAGCAGTTACGGGCGGGGGGAGGCCTATAATTCACCCCTCCACTTT
>-|-|TRBV6-5|TRBJ2-2
CASNRDVNTGELFF
TGTGCCAGCAATCGGGACGTCAACACCGGGGAGCTGTTTTTT
>-|-|TRBV10-3|TRBJ2-3
CAIIVTPDTQYF
TGTGCCATCATTGTTACCCCGGATACGCAGTATTTT
>-|once|TRBV9|TRBJ2-1
CASSVEQGHYNEQFF
TGTGCCAGCAGCGTAGAGCAGGGACACTACAATGAGCAGTTCTTC
>-|-|TRBV4-2|TRBJ1-2
CASSQGPGTYGYTF
TGTGCCAGCAGCCAGGGTCCCGGCACCTATGGCTACACCTTC
>-|-|TRBV7-9|TRBJ2-5
CASSLEGSLLQETQYF
TGTGCCAGCAGCTTAGAGGGTAGCCTGCTTCAAGAGACCCAGTACTTC
>-|few|TRBV7-9|TRBJ2-3
CASRLGLTDTQYF
TGTGCCAGCAGGCTTGGGCTAACGGATACGCAGTATTTT
>TRBD1|-|TRBV20-1|TRBJ2-1
CSARAVTGQAGEQFF
TGCAGTGCTAGAGCCGTGACAGGGCAGGCTGGTGAGCAGTTCTTC
>-|few|TRBV12-3/TRBV12-4|TRBJ1-5
CASSLSTGTGNQPQHF
TGTGCCAGCAGTTTATCTACTGGGACCGGCAATCAGCCCCAGCATTTT
>-|few|TRBV6-1|TRBJ2-4
CASSPQRQGLAKNIQYF
TGTGCCAGCAGTCCCCAAAGGCAGGGCTTAGCCAAAAACATTCAGTACTTC
>-|-|TRBV25-1|TRBJ2-7
CASSEKQSSYEQYF
TGTGCCAGCAGTGAGAAGCAGAGCTCCTACGAGCAGTACTTC
>TRBD1|-|TRBV20-1|TRBJ2-3
CSARGGQGPSTDTQYF
TGCAGTGCTAGAGGGGGACAGGGCCCAAGCACAGATACGCAGTATTTT
>-|-|TRBV7-3|TRBJ2-1
CASSPAFRVGDNEQFF
TGTGCCAGCAGCCCCGCGTTTAGGGTAGGAGACAATGAGCAGTTCTTC
>-|-|TRBV12-5|TRBJ2-6
CASAFRANVLTF
TGTGCTAGTGCGTTCAGGGCCAACGTCCTGACTTTC
>TRBD2|few|TRBV4-1|TRBJ2-7
CASSQDELGTSGFSYEQYF
TGCGCCAGCAGCCAAGACGAACTCGGGACTAGCGGATTCTCCTACGAGCAGTACTTC
>TRBD2|-|TRBV4-2|TRBJ2-3
CASSQWSSGGSDTQYF
TGTGCCAGCAGCCAATGGTCTAGCGGGGGATCAGATACGCAGTATTTT
>TRBD2|-|TRBV29-1|TRBJ2-1
CSVLRLAGQNEQFF
TGCAGCGTCCTCAGACTAGCGGGGCAGAATGAGCAGTTCTTC
>-|-|TRBV7-9|TRBJ2-5
CASSSHGALAVDQETQYF
TGTGCCAGCAGCTCCCACGGGGCCTTAGCGGTAGACCAAGAGACCCAGTACTTC
>-|-|TRBV7-3|TRBJ2-7
CASSLTGGIAYEQYF
TGTGCCAGCAGCTTAACGGGGGGCATCGCCTACGAGCAGTACTTC
>-|few|TRBV12-3/TRBV12-4|TRBJ2-7
CASSLEYRFRRVYEQYF
TGTGCCAGCAGTTTAGAGTATCGATTCCGTCGGGTCTACGAGCAGTACTTC